This TCR beta chain is from a study of control samples from healthy donors and cancer patients. This CDR3 is built from 14 residues. Germline V gene data show CDR1 as LNHNV and CDR2 as YYDKDF (reference sequence). Trimming left V 5 bases short and J 3 bases short, with 14 bases between. Using immunoSEQ multiplex PCR, the repertoire was profiled, and TCRdb retains in-frame clones only, with some absent. The table has 100,000 to 150,000 clones, more than 75% seen once; the top ten hold 1.5% to 2%. The gene calls are TRBV15 and TRBJ2-7; D remains unclear. Sequences were obtained from blood. This receptor was identified in a man aged 18 to 30 in good health. CDR3 nucleotides: TGTGCCACCAGCGGAACCGGGCCCTTCTACGAGCAGTACTTC. This translates into CATSGTGPFYEQYF. The whole variable domain, remainder taken from reference TRBV15 and TRBJ2-7, is DAMVIQNPRYQVTQFGKPVTLSCSQTLNHNVMYWYQQKSSQAPKLLFHYYDKDFNNEADTPDNFQSRRPNTSFCFLDIRSPGLGDTAMYLCATSGTGPFYEQYFGPGTRLTVT.